A selection of T cell receptor beta chains follows, all from one sample in a study of CD8 T cells in ankylosing spondylitis. Each CDR3 protein is one row after TCRdb ran MiXCR on the 5' RACE reads. Altogether 250,000 to 300,000 distinct CDR3 sequences are present, 20% being singletons, with the ten largest covering 7.8%. Sequencing input: blood, either unsorted or a sorted T cell fraction (not recorded which). Receptors were obtained from a male donor with ankylosing spondylitis or in good health (not recorded which). CDR3s include the opening cysteine and the closing phenylalanine or tryptophan. Where a row states a size, it is once, few, many or the class of an expanded clone; other rows omit it.

>many|TRBV10-3
CAISADTNTEAFF
>few|TRBV5-1
CASSSSTSGNDEQFF
>few|TRBV6-5
CASSYFSGGPHTDTQYF
>NA|TRBV25-1
CASSNIAGVGNEQFF
>few|TRBV12-3/TRBV12-4
CASSFAAGAKPNTEAFF
>NA|TRBV28
CASSPSSPPQHF
>NA|TRBV19
CASSIYGQSNQPQHF
>few|TRBV5-1
CASSPSGSGGELFF
>NA|TRBV7-8
CASSFGLPLAKNIQYF
>many|TRBV12-3/TRBV12-4
CASISGGDIYNQPQHF
>NA|TRBV10-3
CAIRDRGNTEAFF
>few|TRBV12-3/TRBV12-4
CASSSQGPANYGYTF
>NA|TRBV12-3/TRBV12-4
CASSSHRGLEKLFF
>few|TRBV12-3/TRBV12-4
CASSLGNQLRGYTF
>few|TRBV29-1
CSVEEGSDTQYF
>few|TRBV12-3/TRBV12-4
CASCPGLAGGNEQFF
>few|TRBV12-3/TRBV12-4
CASSFRRDNQPQHF
>many|TRBV12-3/TRBV12-4
CASTPGTHDNEQFF
>NA|TRBV12-3/TRBV12-4
CASSLGGDRSSYF
>few|TRBV11-2
CASSFKKPVDVLTF
>many|TRBV9
CASSVDLSSYNEQFF
>NA|TRBV16
CASSKSKNIQYF
>few|TRBV7-3
CASSLISGGELFF
>NA|TRBV15
CATSSEDRDTGELFF
>NA|TRBV6-1
CASRPSSLSIGNTIYF
>NA|TRBV12-3/TRBV12-4
CASSPHTLLAGDRPQFF
>NA|TRBV9
CASSAGTGNANTEAFF
>few|TRBV3-1
CASSPRSSGTGETQYF
>few|TRBV3-1
CASSPQQGVKNIQYF
>NA|TRBV12-3/TRBV12-4
CASTPQGNGANVLTF
>NA|TRBV9
CASSVGGLLNNEQFF
>few|TRBV7-3
CASSFGTSGSTDTQYF
>few|TRBV2
CASSDLGVSENTEAFF
>few|TRBV12-3/TRBV12-4
CASSLAASGSSEQFF
>NA|TRBV20-1
CSARPSGRGTDTQYF
>many|TRBV7-8
CASSPGQTNYNEQFF
>NA|TRBV7-8
CASSLGREYWKETQYF
>many|TRBV29-1
CSVEDDRAIDPNYGYTF
>NA|TRBV24-1
CATSDRSPRGTQYF
>few|TRBV3-1
CASSPLGPFDEQFF
>NA|TRBV5-6
CASSLPGTETQYF
>NA|TRBV4-1
CASSQVHQGGQETQYF
>many|TRBV24-1
CATSDYRQGETQYF
>NA|TRBV20-1
CSARGDRINQPQHF